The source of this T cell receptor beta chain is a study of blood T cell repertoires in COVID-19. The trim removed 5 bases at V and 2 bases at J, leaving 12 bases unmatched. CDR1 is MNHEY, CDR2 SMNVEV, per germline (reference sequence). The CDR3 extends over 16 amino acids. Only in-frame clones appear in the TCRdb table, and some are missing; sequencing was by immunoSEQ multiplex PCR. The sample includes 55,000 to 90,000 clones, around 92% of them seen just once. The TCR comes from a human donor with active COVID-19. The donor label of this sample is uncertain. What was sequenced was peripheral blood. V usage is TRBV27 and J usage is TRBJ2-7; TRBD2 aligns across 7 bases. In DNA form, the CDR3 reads TGTGCCAGCAGTGCACAGGCCACTAGCGTGACCTACGAGCAGTACTTC. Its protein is CASSAQATSVTYEQYF.